These 16 T cell receptor beta chains came from one sample sequenced in a study of lung T cells in sarcoidosis with Löfgren's syndrome. TCRdb reprocessed the reads via MiXCR and lists one record per CDR3 protein. The data hold around 60,000 distinct CDR3 sequences, with 21% observed a single time. Sequencing was done on a sample of CD4+ T cells from PBMCs. The origin of the receptors is a human donor with sarcoidosis (Löfgren's syndrome or another form), or a control subject (not recorded which).

This clonotype was detected ten times or more. The J gene is TRBJ2-7, the V gene TRBV6-1, with D possibly matching TRBD1 (6 bases). Germline V gene data show CDR1 as MNHNS and CDR2 as SASEGT. This CDR3 has 12 amino acids. V lost 5 bases and J 4 bases, leaving 9 bases between the germline ends. The CDR3 nucleotides are TGTGCCAGCAGTCCACAGGGATACGAGCAGTACGTC. It is translated as CASSPQGYEQYV.

V is TRBV19 and J is TRBJ2-6, with D uncertain. Germline CDR1 and CDR2: LNHDA and SQIVND (reference sequence). The CDR3 spans 16 residues. V was trimmed by 5 bases and J by 4 bases, leaving 15 bases between them. The CDR3 is CASSSLSMRGANVLTF. The CDR3 DNA reads TGTGCCAGTAGTTCGTTAAGCATGAGAGGGGCCAACGTCCTGACTTTC.

This clonotype was found many times. The chain is built from TRBV6-1 and TRBJ1-1, with D unresolved. Between the trimmed V and J ends, which lost 7 bases and 3 bases, there was a span of 12 bases. Per germline, CDR1 MNHNS and CDR2 SASEGT. This CDR3 has 13 residues. CDR3 nucleotide sequence: TGTGCCAGCATTTTACGGAGGGACACTGAAGCTTTCTTT. Residues: CASILRRDTEAFF.

This clonotype was counted many times. The chain has TRBV25-1 and TRBJ2-3, with a possible D match to TRBD1 (5 bases). V lost 6 bases to trimming and J lost 1 base, with 14 bases between them. The CDR3 extends over 15 amino acids. Looked up from germline, CDR1 is MGHDK and CDR2 is SYGVNS. CDR3: CASSYMDKRTDTQYF. CDR3 in DNA: TGTGCCAGCAGCTATATGGACAAACGCACAGATACGCAGTATTTT.

The chain joins TRBV19 to TRBJ1-4; perhaps TRBD1 as D (5 bases). Between the trimmed V and J ends, which lost 6 bases and 1 base, there was a span of 9 bases. Germline loops: CDR1 LNHDA, CDR2 SQIVND (reference sequence). The CDR3 totals 14 residues. The CDR3 spells CASSGAGTNEKLFF. CDR3 bases: TGTGCCAGTAGCGGGGCAGGAACTAATGAAAAACTGTTTTTT.

CDR3 coding DNA: TGTGCCAGTAGTATAAGTCGGTCCCAACGACTCCACTTT. This gives the protein CASSISRSQRLHF. This chain links TRBV19 with TRBJ1-6; D is ambiguous. Trimming removed 2 bases at V and 16 bases at J, with 15 bases between. Germline V gene data show CDR1 as LNHDA and CDR2 as SQIVND (reference sequence). The CDR3 is 13 amino acids.

This clonotype has a count of ten or more. This chain joins TRBV6-1 and TRBJ2-3; TRBD2 agrees at 9 bases. Looked up from germline, CDR1 is MNHNS and CDR2 is SASEGT. The CDR3 runs to 15 residues. J lost 4 bases, V lost 4 bases, and 6 bases had no gene match. CDR3 coding DNA: TGTGCCAGCAGTGCTTCGGCGGGAGGGCCAGATACGCAGTATTTT. Its translation: CASSASAGGPDTQYF.

This clonotype was counted a few times. Compared with germline, one end of the junction differs, possibly owing to a read error. The chain employs TRBV7-9 and TRBJ2-1; D is unresolved. The CDR3 covers 10 residues. Germline CDR1 SEHNR, CDR2 FQNEAQ (reference sequence). The CDR3: CASSLGPLLF. The CDR3 DNA reads as TGTGCCAGCAGCTTAGGACCGCTTCTCTTC.

This clonotype was recorded at least ten times. The chain has TRBV6-1 and TRBJ2-5, with a tentative D call TRBD1 (5 bases). CDR1 is MNHNS and CDR2 is SASEGT in the germline V gene. Deletions cut 5 bases from V and 4 bases from J, with 14 bases between. CDR3 length: 14 amino acids. The CDR3: CASSTPPGRETQYF. The CDR3, as DNA: TGTGCCAGCAGTACTCCCCCAGGGCGAGAGACCCAGTACTTC.

The chain's CDR3 is CSAPPGLAAKNQETQYF. The CDR3 DNA is TGCAGTGCGCCTCCGGGACTAGCGGCCAAGAACCAAGAGACCCAGTACTTC. The gene calls are TRBV20-1 and TRBJ2-5; 11 positions match TRBD2. The CDR3 runs to 17 residues. CDR1 DFQATT and CDR2 SNEGSKA come from the germline V gene (reference sequence). Trimming cost V 6 bases and J 0 bases; bases outside gene matches: 12.

In its sample, this clonotype was seen many times. V gene TRBV5-4 combines with J gene TRBJ2-1; TRBD1 might be the D (6 bases). Deletions cut 4 bases from V and 0 bases from J, with 14 bases between. CDR1 is SGHNT and CDR2 is YYREEE in the germline V gene (reference sequence). This CDR3 has 16 residues. CDR3 nucleotides: TGTGCCAGCAGCCCCGGACAGCAGATCTCCTACAATGAGCAGTTCTTC. This encodes CASSPGQQISYNEQFF.

CDR3 residues: CASSYNRGEQETQYF. The CDR3 region has the DNA TGTGCCAGCAGCTACAACAGGGGAGAGCAAGAGACCCAGTACTTC. The chain recombines TRBV11-2 with TRBJ2-5; 7 nucleotides agree with TRBD1. CDR1 is SGHAT, CDR2 FQNNGV, per germline. The CDR3 has 15 amino acids. The junction had 7 bases not matched to a gene; V was cut back by 4 bases and J by 2 bases.

This clonotype was observed once. Relative to the germline gene, one junction end is altered; a read error may explain this. The chain is built from TRBV7-9 and TRBJ1-5, with 8 bases matching TRBD1. This CDR3 contains 15 residues. Germline CDR1 is SEHNR and CDR2 is FQNEAQ (reference sequence). For the CDR3, the DNA is TGTGCCAGCAGCCTTGGGACAGGTAGCAATCAGTCCCAGCATTTT. It specifies CASSLGTGSNQSQHF.

Regarding this clonotype: This may arise from a read error, as a much more abundant clone is one base away. CDR3 amino acids: CASSYSGTGFSGDTIYF. The CDR3 coding sequence is TGTGCCAGCAGTTACTCCGGGACAGGATTCTCTGGAGACACCATATATTTT. The rearrangement joins TRBV6-2 or TRBV6-3 to TRBJ1-3; TRBD1 aligns across 8 bases. The V gene's germline CDR1 is MNHEY and CDR2 SVGEGT. The CDR3 length is 17 residues.

This clonotype was recorded at least ten times. This chain uses TRBV7-2 with TRBJ2-3; 9 nucleotides agree with TRBD2. J lost 2 bases, V lost 3 bases, and 6 bases had no gene match. The germline gives CDR1 SGHTA, CDR2 FQGNSA. This CDR3 spans 16 amino acids. The CDR3 sequence: CASSLGGRAPTDTQYF. The CDR3 DNA reads TGTGCCAGCAGCTTGGGCGGGAGGGCCCCCACAGATACGCAGTATTTT. Supplemented by reference TRBV7-2 and TRBJ2-3, the full variable domain reads GAGVSQSPSNKVTEKGKDVELRCDPISGHTALYWYRQSLGQGLEFLIYFQGNSAPDKSGLPSDRFSAERTGGSVSTLTIQRTQQEDSAVYLCASSLGGRAPTDTQYFGPGTRLTVL.

The chain joins TRBV12-3 or TRBV12-4 to TRBJ2-5; the match to TRBD1 covers 8 bases. The CDR3 runs 15 residues. The trim removed 1 base at V and 4 bases at J, leaving 5 bases unmatched. Written as DNA, the CDR3 is TGTGCCAGCAGTTTAGGGACAGGGTCCGTAGAGACCCAGTACTTC. Its translation is CASSLGTGSVETQYF.